This T cell receptor (beta chain) was sequenced during a study of cytomegalovirus exposure and HLA in healthy donors. Study-wide findings and caveats: Among the most significant clusters, several appeared linked to common viral pathogens in a later analysis.

Researchers ran the PCR with 60 Vbeta and 13 Jbeta primers. Profiled with immunoSEQ multiplex PCR; TCRdb holds only in-frame clones, not every one. The sample includes about 100,000 clones, roughly four fifths of them seen just once. As regards this clone: Antigen specificity is unknown.

The CDR3 covers 14 residues. CDR1 is GTSNPN and CDR2 is SVGIG in the germline V gene (reference sequence). V was pared by 2 bases and J by 10 bases, with 8 bases of the junction left unmatched. Though probably carrying unrecorded immune exposures, donors were nominally healthy at sampling. The rearrangement joins TRBV30 to TRBJ1-6; 7 bases fit TRBD1. Sequencing input: PBMCs. The TCR was taken from a male donor in good health and CMV-seropositive. Written as DNA, the CDR3 is TGTGCCTGGAGTCCCGGGACAGCGTACTCACCCCTCCACTTT. Its translation is CAWSPGTAYSPLHF.